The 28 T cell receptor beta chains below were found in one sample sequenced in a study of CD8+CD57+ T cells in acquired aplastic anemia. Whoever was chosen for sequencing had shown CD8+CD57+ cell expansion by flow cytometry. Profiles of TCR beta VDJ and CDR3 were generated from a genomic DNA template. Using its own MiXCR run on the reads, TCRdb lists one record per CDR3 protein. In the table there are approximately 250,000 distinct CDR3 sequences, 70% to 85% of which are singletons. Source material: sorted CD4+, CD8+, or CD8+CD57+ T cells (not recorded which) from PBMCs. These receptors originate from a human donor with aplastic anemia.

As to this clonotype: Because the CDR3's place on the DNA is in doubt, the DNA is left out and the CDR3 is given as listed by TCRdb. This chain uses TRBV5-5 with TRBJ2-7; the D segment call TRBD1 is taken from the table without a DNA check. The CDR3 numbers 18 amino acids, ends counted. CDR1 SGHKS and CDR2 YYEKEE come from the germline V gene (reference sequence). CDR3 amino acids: CASSSSQGGYAQYFGQYV.

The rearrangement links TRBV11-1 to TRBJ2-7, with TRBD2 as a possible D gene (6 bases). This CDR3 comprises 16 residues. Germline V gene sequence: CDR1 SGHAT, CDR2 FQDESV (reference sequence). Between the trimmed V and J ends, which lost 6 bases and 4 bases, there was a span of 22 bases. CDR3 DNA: TGTGCCAGCAGTGAAGATGGGACCGGGAGTGGGTACGAGCAGTACGTC. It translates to CASSEDGTGSGYEQYV.

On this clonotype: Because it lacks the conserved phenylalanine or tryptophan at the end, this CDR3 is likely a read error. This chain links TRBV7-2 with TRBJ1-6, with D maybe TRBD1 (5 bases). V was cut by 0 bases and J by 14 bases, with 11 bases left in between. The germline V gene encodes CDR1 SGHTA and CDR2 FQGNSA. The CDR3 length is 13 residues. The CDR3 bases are TGTGCCAGCAGCTTAGCTGTCAGGGTGACCCTCCACTAT. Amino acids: CASSLAVRVTLHY.

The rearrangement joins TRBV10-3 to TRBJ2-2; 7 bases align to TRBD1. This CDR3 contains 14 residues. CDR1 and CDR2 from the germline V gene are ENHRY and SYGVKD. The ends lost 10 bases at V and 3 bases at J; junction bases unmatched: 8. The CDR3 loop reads CASRTGQDTGELFF. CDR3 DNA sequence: TGTGCCAGCAGAACAGGACAGGACACCGGGGAGCTGTTTTTT.

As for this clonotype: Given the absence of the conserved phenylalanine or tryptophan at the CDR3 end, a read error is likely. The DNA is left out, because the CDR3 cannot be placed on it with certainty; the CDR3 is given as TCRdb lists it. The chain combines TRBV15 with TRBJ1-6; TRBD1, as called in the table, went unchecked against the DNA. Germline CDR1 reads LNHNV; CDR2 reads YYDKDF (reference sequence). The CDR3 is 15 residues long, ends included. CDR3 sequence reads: CASSMGGGQRSPFHV.

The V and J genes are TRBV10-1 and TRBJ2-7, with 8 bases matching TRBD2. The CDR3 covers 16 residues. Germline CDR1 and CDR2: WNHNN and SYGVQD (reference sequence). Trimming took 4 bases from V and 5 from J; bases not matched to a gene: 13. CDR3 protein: CASSAVRGRGANEQYF. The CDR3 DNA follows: TGCGCCAGCAGTGCGGTCCGAGGGCGGGGGGCAAACGAGCAGTACTTC.

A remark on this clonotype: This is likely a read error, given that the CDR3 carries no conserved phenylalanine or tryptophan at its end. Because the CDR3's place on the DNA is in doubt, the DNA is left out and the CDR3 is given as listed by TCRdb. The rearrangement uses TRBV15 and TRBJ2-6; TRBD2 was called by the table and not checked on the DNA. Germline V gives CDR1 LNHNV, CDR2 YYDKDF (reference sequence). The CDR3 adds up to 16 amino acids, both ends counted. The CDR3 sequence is CASSLAGSYGAHDLRP.

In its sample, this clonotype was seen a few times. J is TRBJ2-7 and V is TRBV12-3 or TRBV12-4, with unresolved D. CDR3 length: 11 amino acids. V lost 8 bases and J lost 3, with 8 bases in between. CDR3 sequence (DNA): TGTGCCAGCTGGCATGGCTACGAGCAGTACTTC. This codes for CASWHGYEQYF.

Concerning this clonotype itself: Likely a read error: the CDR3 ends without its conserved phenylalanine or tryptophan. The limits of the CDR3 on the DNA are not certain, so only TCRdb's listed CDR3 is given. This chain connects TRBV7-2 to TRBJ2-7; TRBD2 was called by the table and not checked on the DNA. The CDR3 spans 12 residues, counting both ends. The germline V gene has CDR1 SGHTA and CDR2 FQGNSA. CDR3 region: CASSLEQDEGYT.

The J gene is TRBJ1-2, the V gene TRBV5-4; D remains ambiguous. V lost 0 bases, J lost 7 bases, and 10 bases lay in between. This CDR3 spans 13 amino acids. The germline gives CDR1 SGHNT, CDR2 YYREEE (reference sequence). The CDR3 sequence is CASSLGAAGGYTF. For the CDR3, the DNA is TGTGCCAGCAGCTTGGGCGCGGCAGGTGGCTACACCTTC. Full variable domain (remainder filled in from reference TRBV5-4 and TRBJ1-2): ETGVTQSPTHLIKTRGQQVTLRCSSQSGHNTVSWYQQALGQGPQFIFQYYREEENGRGNFPPRFSGLQFPNYSSELNVNALELDDSALYLCASSLGAAGGYTFGSGTRLTVV.

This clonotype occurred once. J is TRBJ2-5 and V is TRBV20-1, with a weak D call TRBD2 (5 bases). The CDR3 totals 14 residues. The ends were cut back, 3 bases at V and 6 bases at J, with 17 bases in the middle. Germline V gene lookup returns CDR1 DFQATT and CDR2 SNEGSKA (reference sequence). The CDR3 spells CSASTSGTMKTQYF. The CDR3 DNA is TGCAGTGCTAGCACAAGCGGAACAATGAAGACCCAGTACTTC.

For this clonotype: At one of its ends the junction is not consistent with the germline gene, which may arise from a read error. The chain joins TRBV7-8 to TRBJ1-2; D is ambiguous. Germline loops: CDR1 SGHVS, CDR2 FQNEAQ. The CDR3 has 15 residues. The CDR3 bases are TGTGCCAGCAGCTTTCATCGAGACGCGGAAGATGGCTCCACCTTC. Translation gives CASSFHRDAEDGSTF.

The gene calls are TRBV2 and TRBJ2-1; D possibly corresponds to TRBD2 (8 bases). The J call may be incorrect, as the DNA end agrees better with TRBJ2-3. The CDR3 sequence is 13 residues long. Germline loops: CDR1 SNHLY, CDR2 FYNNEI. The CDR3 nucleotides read TGTGTTAAAGGGGGCGGGGGGACAGATACGCAGTATTTT. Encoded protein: CVKGGGGTDTQYF.

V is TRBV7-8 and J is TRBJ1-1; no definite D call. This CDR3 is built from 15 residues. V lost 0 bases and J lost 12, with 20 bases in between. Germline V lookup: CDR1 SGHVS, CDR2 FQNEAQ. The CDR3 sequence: CASSLALGPDTQSFF. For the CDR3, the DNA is TGTGCCAGCAGCTTAGCGCTAGGTCCCGATACGCAGTCTTTCTTT.

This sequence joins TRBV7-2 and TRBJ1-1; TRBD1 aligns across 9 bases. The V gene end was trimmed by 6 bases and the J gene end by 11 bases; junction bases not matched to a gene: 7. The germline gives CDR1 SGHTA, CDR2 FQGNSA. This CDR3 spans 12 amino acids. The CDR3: CASSDYRGLAFF. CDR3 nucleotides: TGTGCCAGCAGTGACTACAGGGGGCTCGCTTTCTTT. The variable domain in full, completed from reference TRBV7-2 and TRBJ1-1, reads GAGVSQSPSNKVTEKGKDVELRCDPISGHTALYWYRQSLGQGLEFLIYFQGNSAPDKSGLPSDRFSAERTGGSVSTLTIQRTQQEDSAVYLCASSDYRGLAFFGQGTRLTVV.

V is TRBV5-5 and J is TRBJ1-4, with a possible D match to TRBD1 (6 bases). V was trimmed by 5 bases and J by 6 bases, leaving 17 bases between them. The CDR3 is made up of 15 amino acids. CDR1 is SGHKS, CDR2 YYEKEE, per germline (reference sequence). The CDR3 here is CASRPHSTGYEKLFF. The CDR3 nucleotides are TGTGCCAGCAGACCACACAGTACAGGGTATGAAAAACTGTTTTTT.

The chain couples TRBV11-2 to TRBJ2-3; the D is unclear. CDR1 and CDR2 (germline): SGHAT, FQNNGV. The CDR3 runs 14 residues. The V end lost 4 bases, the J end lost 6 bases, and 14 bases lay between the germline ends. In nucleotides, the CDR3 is TGTGCCAGCAGCTCCCCCTTAGGCCCCGATACGCAGTATTTT. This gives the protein CASSSPLGPDTQYF.

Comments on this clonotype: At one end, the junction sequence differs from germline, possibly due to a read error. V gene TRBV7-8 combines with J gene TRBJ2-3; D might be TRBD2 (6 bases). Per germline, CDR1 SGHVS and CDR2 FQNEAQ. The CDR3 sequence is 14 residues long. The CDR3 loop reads CASSQDHEGGTYNF. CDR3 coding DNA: TGTGCCAGCAGCCAAGATCATGAGGGAGGAACCTACAATTTC.

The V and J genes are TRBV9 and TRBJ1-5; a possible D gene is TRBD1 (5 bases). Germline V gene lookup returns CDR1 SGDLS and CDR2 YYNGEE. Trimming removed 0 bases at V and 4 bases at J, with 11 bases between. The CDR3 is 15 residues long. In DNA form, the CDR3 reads TGTGCCAGCAGCGTAGCGGGACCCCTTAATCAGCCCCAGCATTTT. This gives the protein CASSVAGPLNQPQHF.

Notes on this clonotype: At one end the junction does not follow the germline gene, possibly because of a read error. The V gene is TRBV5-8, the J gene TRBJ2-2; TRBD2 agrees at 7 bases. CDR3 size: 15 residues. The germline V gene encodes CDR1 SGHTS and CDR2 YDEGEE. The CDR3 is CASSGIAGNTGALFF. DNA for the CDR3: TGTGCCAGCAGCGGTATAGCGGGTAACACCGGGGCGCTGTTTTTT.

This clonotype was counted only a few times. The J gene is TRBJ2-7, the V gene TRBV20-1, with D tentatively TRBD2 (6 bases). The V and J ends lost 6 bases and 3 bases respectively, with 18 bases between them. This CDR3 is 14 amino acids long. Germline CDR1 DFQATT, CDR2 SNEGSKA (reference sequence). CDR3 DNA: TGCAGTGCCAGGGAGGATTCCCTAATCTACGAGCAGTACTTC. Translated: CSAREDSLIYEQYF.

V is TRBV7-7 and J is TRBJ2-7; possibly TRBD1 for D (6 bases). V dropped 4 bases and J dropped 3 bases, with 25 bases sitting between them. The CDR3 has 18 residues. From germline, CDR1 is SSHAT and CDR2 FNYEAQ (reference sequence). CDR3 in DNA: TGTGCCAGCAGCTCTCATCCCAGGGGTCACGAGCAGTACTACGAGCAGTACGTC. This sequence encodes CASSSHPRGHEQYYEQYV.

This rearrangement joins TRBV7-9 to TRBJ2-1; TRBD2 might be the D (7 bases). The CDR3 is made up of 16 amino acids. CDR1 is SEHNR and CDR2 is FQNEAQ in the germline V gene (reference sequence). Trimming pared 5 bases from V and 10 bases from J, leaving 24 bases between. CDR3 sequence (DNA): TGTGCCAGCAGCGTCACTAAGGGGGGGGACTACGAGGAGCAGTTCTTC. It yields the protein CASSVTKGGDYEEQFF.

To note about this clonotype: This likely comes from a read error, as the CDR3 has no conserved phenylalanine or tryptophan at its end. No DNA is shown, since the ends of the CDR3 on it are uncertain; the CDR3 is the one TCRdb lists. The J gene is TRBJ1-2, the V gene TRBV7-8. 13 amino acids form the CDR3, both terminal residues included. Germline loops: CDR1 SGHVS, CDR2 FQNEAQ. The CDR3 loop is CASSLAGARDTQY.

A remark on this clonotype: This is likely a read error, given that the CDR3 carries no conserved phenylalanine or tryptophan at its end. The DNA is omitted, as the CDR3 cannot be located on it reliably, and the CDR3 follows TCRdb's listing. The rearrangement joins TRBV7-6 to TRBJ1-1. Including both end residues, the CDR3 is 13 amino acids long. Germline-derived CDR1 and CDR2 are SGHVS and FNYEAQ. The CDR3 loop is CASSYISYNAPLH.

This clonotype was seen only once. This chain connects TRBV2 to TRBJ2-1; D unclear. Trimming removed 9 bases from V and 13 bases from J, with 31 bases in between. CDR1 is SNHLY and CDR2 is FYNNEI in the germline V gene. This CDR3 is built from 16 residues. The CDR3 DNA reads TGTGCCAGTAGAAAAGACATAATGAACACTGAAGCTTTCCAGTTCTTC. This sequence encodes CASRKDIMNTEAFQFF.

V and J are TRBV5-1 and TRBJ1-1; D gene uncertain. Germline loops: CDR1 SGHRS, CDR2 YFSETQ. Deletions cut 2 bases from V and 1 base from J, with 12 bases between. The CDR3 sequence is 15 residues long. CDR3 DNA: TGCGCCAGCAGCTTAGTTTCAGCAGGGAACACTGAAGCTTTCTTT. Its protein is CASSLVSAGNTEAFF.

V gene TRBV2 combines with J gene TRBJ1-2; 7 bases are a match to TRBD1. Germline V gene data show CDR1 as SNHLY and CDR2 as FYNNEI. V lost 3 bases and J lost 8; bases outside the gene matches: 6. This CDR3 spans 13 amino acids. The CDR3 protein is CASSEGQREGYTF. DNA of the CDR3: TGTGCCAGCAGTGAGGGACAGAGGGAAGGCTACACCTTC.